The next 12 T cell receptor beta chains were all read from a single sample in a study of T cells in localized non-small cell lung cancer (dated by TCRdb to 2020 to 2022). The method behind the library was the immunoSEQ multiplex PCR assay. In its TCRdb copy, this immuneACCESS table keeps in-frame sequences only and misses some clones. Where compared with another copy, unresolved V genes explain less than half of these, and the others have no known cause. For this sample there are tens of thousands of clones; roughly 89% appear just once. The ten largest clones take up roughly a fifth of the sample. The source was peripheral blood, collected before any cancer treatment. Receptor source: a man aged 40 to 70 with stage I squamous cell lung carcinoma.

The chain couples TRBV4-2 to TRBJ2-1; 8 positions agree with TRBD2. CDR1 is LGHNA and CDR2 is YNFKEQ in the germline V gene. Trimming cost V 1 base and J 6 bases; bases outside gene matches: 2. The CDR3 extends over 14 amino acids. The CDR3 DNA sequence: TGTGCCAGCAGCCAAGCGGGGGGGATCAATGAGCAGTTCTTC. Amino acid sequence: CASSQAGGINEQFF.

CDR3: CASSLYGEGEAFF. The CDR3 DNA reads as TGCGCCAGCAGCTTATACGGAGAGGGTGAAGCTTTCTTT. The V and J genes are TRBV5-1 and TRBJ1-1; D is unclear. The V and J ends lost 2 bases and 7 bases respectively, with 12 bases between them. The CDR3 runs to 13 residues. Germline V lookup: CDR1 SGHRS, CDR2 YFSETQ.

The chain uses TRBV18 and TRBJ2-3; either TRBD1 or TRBD2 may fit D (5 bases each). CDR3 length: 17 residues. CDR1 KGHSH and CDR2 LQKENI come from the germline V gene. V shed 3 bases and J shed 2 bases, with 18 bases lying between them. The CDR3, as DNA: TGTGCCAGCTCACCGCCGCAGGGAGTCTATTCCACAGATACGCAGTATTTT. Translated: CASSPPQGVYSTDTQYF.

The V gene is TRBV30, the J gene TRBJ1-1; tentative D call: TRBD1 (6 bases). Germline V gives CDR1 GTSNPN, CDR2 SVGIG (reference sequence). CDR3 length: 15 residues. The V gene lost 3 bases and the J gene lost 0 bases, with 14 bases spanning the gap. CDR3 residues: CAWRGRGGLNTEAFF. The CDR3 region has the DNA TGTGCCTGGAGGGGGCGCGGGGGCTTGAACACTGAAGCTTTCTTT.

About this clone itself: Just one base apart from a much larger clone, this may be a read error. The chain couples TRBV9 to TRBJ1-1; D gene ambiguous. This CDR3 has 13 residues. V shed 4 bases and J shed 8 bases, with 15 bases lying between them. Germline V gene lookup returns CDR1 SGDLS and CDR2 YYNGEE. CDR3 protein: CASSINSIEEAFF. Here the CDR3 DNA reads TGTGCCAGCAGCATCAACAGCATCGAAGAAGCTTTCTTT. Based on the CDR3 plus reference TRBV9 and TRBJ1-1, the full variable domain is DSGVTQTPKHLITATGQRVTLRCSPRSGDLSVYWYQQSLDQGLQFLIQYYNGEERAKGNILERFSAQQFPDLHSELNLSSLELGDSALYFCASSINSIEEAFFGQGTRLTVV.

V usage is TRBV2 and J usage is TRBJ2-6, with 8 bases that match TRBD2. With 2 bases clipped from V and 4 bases from J, the junction kept 7 bases outside the gene matches. Germline loops: CDR1 SNHLY, CDR2 FYNNEI. The CDR3 contains 17 residues. The CDR3 reads CASSENRRGAGANVLTF. As DNA, the CDR3 is TGTGCCAGCAGTGAAAATAGGCGGGGGGCGGGGGCCAACGTCCTGACTTTC.

This chain uses TRBV28 with TRBJ1-2; perhaps TRBD1 as D (5 bases). There are 15 residues in the CDR3. The germline gives CDR1 MDHEN, CDR2 SYDVKM. V lost 6 bases to trimming and J lost 4 bases, with 18 bases between them. CDR3 region: CASRTGQGKTYGYTF. The CDR3 nucleotides are TGTGCCAGCAGGACCGGGCAGGGTAAGACCTATGGCTACACCTTC.

J is TRBJ1-5 and V is TRBV7-2; a possible D gene is TRBD1 (6 bases). The germline V gene encodes CDR1 SGHTA and CDR2 FQGNSA. Trimming took 5 bases from V and 2 from J, leaving 10 bases between them. This CDR3 spans 14 amino acids. CDR3 loop: CASSLKGGNQPQHF. CDR3 nucleotide sequence: TGTGCCAGCAGCCTTAAGGGGGGCAATCAGCCCCAGCATTTT.

This clone appeared once. The V gene is TRBV5-1, the J gene TRBJ2-5, with D possibly TRBD2 on 5 matching bases. The ends were cut back, 2 bases at V and 5 bases at J, with 10 bases in the middle. The CDR3 has 13 residues. Germline CDR1 SGHRS, CDR2 YFSETQ. The CDR3: CASSFHGEETQYF. In DNA, the CDR3 is TGCGCCAGCAGCTTTCATGGGGAGGAGACCCAGTACTTC.

This clone was found a few times. This chain links TRBV25-1 with TRBJ2-7; D remains unclear. Germline V gene lookup returns CDR1 MGHDK and CDR2 SYGVNS. Trimming removed 1 base from V and 6 bases from J, with 13 bases in between. This CDR3 is 14 amino acids long. In DNA, the CDR3 is TGTGCCAGCAGTGAATTTAGTTTAGCAGGCGAGCAGTACTTC. Amino acid sequence: CASSEFSLAGEQYF.

V is TRBV27 and J is TRBJ1-5; D is unclear. V was clipped by 2 bases and J by 2 bases, with 7 bases between them. The CDR3 covers 14 residues. The germline V gene encodes CDR1 MNHEY and CDR2 SMNVEV (reference sequence). CDR3 protein: CASSLKSGNQPQHF. The CDR3 region has the DNA TGTGCCAGCAGTTTAAAGTCGGGCAATCAGCCCCAGCATTTT.

The J gene is TRBJ2-7, the V gene TRBV2, with D tentatively TRBD1 (5 bases). The CDR3 consists of 16 residues. The V gene's germline CDR1 is SNHLY and CDR2 FYNNEI. V lost 7 bases to trimming and J lost 0 bases, with 19 bases between them. CDR3 region: CASTGILTYISYEQYF. The CDR3 region has the DNA TGTGCCAGCACAGGGATCCTTACATACATCTCCTACGAGCAGTACTTC.